This is a list of T cell receptor beta chains from one sample in a study of T-cell memory formation after mild COVID-19. TCRdb reprocessed the 5' RACE reads with MiXCR, giving one entry per CDR3 protein. Of more than 300,000 distinct CDR3 sequences listed, roughly 20% are singletons. The sample was PBMCs or a T cell subset sorted from them (not recorded which). These receptors came from a man between 18 and 35 years old who had mild COVID-19 (a few samples of this study predate the infection). Cell type and time point are not known. Each CDR3 is given with its conserved first and last residue. Fields, in order: clone size, D gene, CDR3 length, V gene, J gene, CDR3 protein, CDR3 DNA. A D gene is named only where the DNA matches it firmly. Part of the rows lack a size; the others show once, few, many or a class for expanded clones.

few	.	13	TRBV28	TRBJ2-3	CASSLPGEDTQYF	TGTGCCAGCAGTTTACCGGGGGAAGATACGCAGTATTTT
.	.	15	TRBV20-1	TRBJ1-5	CSAVHQFSGNQPQHF	TGCAGTGCCGTACACCAATTTTCTGGCAATCAGCCCCAGCATTTT
few	.	13	TRBV5-1	TRBJ2-7	CASSGRVAYEQYF	TGCGCCAGCAGTGGCAGGGTCGCCTACGAGCAGTACTTC
.	TRBD2	16	TRBV6-7	TRBJ2-3	CASRGTSGVRTDTQYF	TGTGCCAGCAGGGGGACTAGCGGGGTGCGCACAGATACGCAGTATTTT
few	.	14	TRBV29-1	TRBJ2-3	CSVDVRGPTDTQYF	TGCAGCGTTGATGTCCGGGGTCCCACAGATACGCAGTATTTT
.	TRBD2	13	TRBV20-1	TRBJ2-1	CSAGGSIYNEQFF	TGCAGTGCGGGGGGGAGCATCTACAATGAGCAGTTCTTC
few	.	13	TRBV10-1	TRBJ2-7	CASSDGQGYEQYF	TGCGCCAGCAGTGATGGGCAGGGGTACGAGCAGTACTTC
.	TRBD1	15	TRBV9	TRBJ1-2	CASSVLPGTGYGYTF	TGTGCCAGCAGCGTACTCCCCGGGACAGGCTATGGCTACACCTTC
few	TRBD2	13	TRBV29-1	TRBJ2-1	CSAASGTYNEQFF	TGCAGCGCTGCTAGCGGGACCTACAATGAGCAGTTCTTC
few	TRBD1	13	TRBV6-5	TRBJ2-2	CASSYSGTGAMFF	TGTGCCAGCAGCTATTCCGGGACAGGGGCAATGTTTTTT
.	.	12	TRBV6-2/TRBV6-3	TRBJ2-3	CASSYGLYTQYF	TGTGCCAGCAGTTACGGGCTGTATACGCAGTATTTT
few	.	17	TRBV7-6	TRBJ2-5	CASSLARAGTFQETQYF	TGTGCCAGCAGCTTAGCGCGGGCAGGCACCTTCCAAGAGACCCAGTACTTC
few	.	15	TRBV29-1	TRBJ1-1	CSGGSGWGMNTEAFF	TGCAGCGGTGGGTCAGGGTGGGGGATGAACACTGAAGCTTTCTTT
.	.	13	TRBV5-1	TRBJ2-5	CASNRDQRETQYF	TGCGCCAGCAACCGGGACCAACGGGAGACCCAGTACTTC
.	.	12	TRBV18	TRBJ2-5	CASSPSPETQYF	TGTGCCAGCTCACCCTCACCGGAGACCCAGTACTTC
.	.	14	TRBV10-3	TRBJ2-3	CAISESNVADTQYF	TGTGCCATCAGTGAGTCAAACGTCGCAGATACGCAGTATTTT
.	.	16	TRBV4-1	TRBJ1-5	CASSQVVGFSNQPQHF	TGCGCCAGCAGCCAAGTGGTGGGTTTCAGCAATCAGCCCCAGCATTTT
many	.	13	TRBV6-2/TRBV6-3	TRBJ2-6	CASTLSGANVLTF	TGTGCCAGCACCCTCTCTGGGGCCAACGTCCTGACTTTC
few	.	13	TRBV19	TRBJ1-4	CASSPWGAEKLFF	TGTGCCAGTTCCCCGTGGGGGGCCGAGAAACTGTTTTTT
.	TRBD1	13	TRBV25-1	TRBJ2-7	CASGTGGTYEQYF	TGTGCCAGCGGAACAGGGGGCACCTACGAGCAGTACTTC
.	.	13	TRBV2	TRBJ1-2	CASSEAPAGGYTF	TGTGCCAGCAGTGAAGCTCCGGCTGGAGGCTACACCTTC
few	TRBD1	13	TRBV14	TRBJ1-2	CASSPTGIYGYTF	TGTGCCAGCAGCCCGACAGGGATCTATGGCTACACCTTC
.	.	15	TRBV5-1	TRBJ2-1	CASSLVSYTYNEQFF	TGCGCCAGCAGCTTGGTGTCTTACACCTACAATGAGCAGTTCTTC
few	.	16	TRBV20-1	TRBJ2-2	CSARDFVGGNTGELFF	TGCAGTGCTAGAGATTTCGTGGGAGGAAACACCGGGGAGCTGTTTTTT
few	.	11	TRBV6-5	TRBJ2-7	CASSQGFEQYF	TGTGCCAGCAGCCAGGGGTTCGAGCAGTACTTC
few	TRBD1	16	TRBV6-5	TRBJ1-2	CASSYEGTGQFYGYTF	TGTGCCAGCAGTTACGAGGGGACAGGGCAGTTCTATGGCTACACCTTC
once	.	13	TRBV7-9	TRBJ1-1	CASRSGLYTEAFF	TGTGCCAGCAGATCGGGGTTGTACACTGAAGCTTTCTTT
few	.	12	TRBV12-3/TRBV12-4	TRBJ1-2	CASSDNGYGYTF	TGTGCCAGCAGTGACAACGGATATGGCTACACCTTC
few	TRBD1	13	TRBV12-3/TRBV12-4	TRBJ1-2	CASSPTGDYGYTF	TGTGCCAGCAGCCCGACAGGGGACTATGGCTACACCTTC
.	.	12	TRBV15	TRBJ1-2	CATSTGSGQYTF	TGTGCCACCAGCACTGGATCCGGACAGTACACCTTC
.	TRBD2	14	TRBV5-1	TRBJ2-5	CASSSGRVQETQYF	TGCGCCAGTTCTAGCGGGCGAGTCCAAGAGACCCAGTACTTC
.	.	13	TRBV5-1	TRBJ1-2	CASKTDADYGYTF	TGCGCCAGCAAGACAGACGCCGACTATGGCTACACCTTC
.	.	11	TRBV29-1	TRBJ2-1	CSVVLGNEQFF	TGCAGCGTTGTATTGGGCAATGAGCAGTTCTTC
.	.	17	TRBV4-2	TRBJ1-1	CASSQGLSLRENTEAFF	TGTGCCAGCAGCCAGGGGCTCTCGTTACGTGAGAACACTGAAGCTTTCTTT
.	.	15	TRBV4-3	TRBJ2-2	CASSQGLAYTGELFF	TGCGCCAGCAGCCAAGGTCTAGCATACACCGGGGAGCTGTTTTTT
.	.	10	TRBV2	TRBJ1-1	CASVYTEAFF	TGTGCCTCCGTTTATACTGAAGCTTTCTTT
.	.	15	TRBV4-3	TRBJ1-2	CASSPSRTGYYGYTF	TGCGCCAGCAGCCCGTCCCGTACAGGGTACTATGGCTACACCTTC
.	TRBD1	18	TRBV3-1	TRBJ2-7	CASSHATYKGDRGYEQYF	TGTGCCAGCAGCCATGCTACCTACAAAGGGGACAGGGGGTACGAGCAGTACTTC
.	.	14	TRBV5-1	TRBJ2-7	CASSLDPRGYEQYF	TGCGCCAGCAGCTTGGACCCCCGGGGCTACGAGCAGTACTTC
few	.	15	TRBV7-2	TRBJ2-7	CASSLAQGRVNEQYF	TGTGCCAGCAGCTTAGCGCAGGGGCGAGTCAACGAGCAGTACTTC
few	TRBD2	22	TRBV5-6	TRBJ2-5	CASSFPGPKRPPSGSIQETQYF	TGTGCCAGCAGCTTCCCGGGACCCAAACGACCACCTAGCGGGTCGATCCAAGAGACCCAGTACTTC
few	.	17	TRBV5-6	TRBJ2-6	CASSLSRVLAGANVLTF	TGTGCCAGCAGCTTAAGCAGGGTGCTAGCTGGGGCCAACGTCCTGACTTTC
few	.	16	TRBV3-1	TRBJ2-7	CASSPSGRTIHYEQYF	TGTGCCAGCAGCCCATCGGGCAGGACCATACACTACGAGCAGTACTTC
few	.	13	TRBV6-5	TRBJ2-3	CASTGPDTDTQYF	TGTGCCAGCACGGGACCGGATACAGATACGCAGTATTTT
.	.	16	TRBV20-1	TRBJ2-4	CSARDEGRWNENIQYF	TGCAGTGCTAGAGATGAAGGCAGGTGGAATGAAAACATTCAGTACTTC
once	TRBD2	14	TRBV7-9	TRBJ2-1	CASSPRGGVGAQFF	TGTGCCAGCAGCCCAAGGGGAGGGGTTGGGGCGCAGTTCTTC
once	.	16	TRBV9	TRBJ2-2	CASSTRQDANTGELFF	TGTGCCAGCAGCACTCGACAGGACGCGAACACCGGGGAGCTGTTTTTT
.	TRBD1	15	TRBV12-3/TRBV12-4	TRBJ2-7	CASSPSGQGPYEQYF	TGTGCCAGCAGTCCCTCTGGACAGGGCCCCTACGAGCAGTACTTC
few	TRBD1	16	TRBV28	TRBJ2-3	CASSFADRGRTDTQYF	TGTGCCAGCAGTTTCGCAGACAGGGGTCGCACAGATACGCAGTATTTT
many	.	14	TRBV7-2	TRBJ1-1	CASSLDTGNTEAFF	TGTGCCAGCAGCTTGGATACAGGGAACACTGAAGCTTTCTTT
.	TRBD1	17	TRBV7-8	TRBJ2-2	CASSLVGTGGMTGELFF	TGTGCCAGCAGCTTAGTCGGGACAGGGGGCATGACCGGGGAGCTGTTTTTT
few	.	13	TRBV5-6	TRBJ2-1	CASSSKIGGSEFF	TGTGCCAGCAGCTCAAAGATTGGCGGGTCTGAGTTCTTC
many	.	15	TRBV4-3	TRBJ1-2	CASSQDLEGGYGYTF	TGCGCCAGCAGCCAAGATTTGGAGGGGGGCTATGGCTACACCTTC
few	.	10	TRBV25-1	TRBJ2-7	CASSSYEQYF	TGTGCCAGCAGTTCCTACGAGCAGTACTTC